This note documents a single TCR beta chain sequence. The entry originates in a study of patients and donors after allogeneic stem cell transplantation. The CDR3 contains 14 residues. CDR1 LGHNA and CDR2 YSLEER come from the germline V gene. Trimming shortened V by 4 bases and J by 4 bases, and 14 bases separated the two germline ends. TCRdb analysed the RT-PCR reads with MiXCR anew, one entry per CDR3 protein. The table shows roughly 140,000 distinct CDR3 sequences, with about two fifths occurring only once. The TCR originated in a human donor who was either an allogeneic HSCT recipient or a stem cell or donor lymphocyte infusion donor (not recorded which). It is not recorded whose cells these are; they may come from a transplant donor. Sequenced material: blood, either unsorted or a sorted T cell fraction (not recorded which). V is TRBV4-3 and J is TRBJ2-7, with unresolved D. Here the CDR3 reads CASSPGPVPYEQYF. As DNA, the CDR3 is TGCGCCAGCAGCCCAGGACCTGTCCCATACGAGCAGTACTTC.